This record concerns one TCR beta chain sequence. The data were obtained in a study of blood T cell repertoires in COVID-19. Turning to the study itself: In each case, the material was cDNA or gDNA derived from T cells, B-cell-depleted T cells, or PBMCs.

Authors' data handling: By means of reference gene primer amplification, nucleated cell counts were estimated. Sequenced by immunoSEQ multiplex PCR; TCRdb stores in-frame clones only, minus some. V and J calls and clone size come straight from that table; D and trimming were deduced from the DNA. The table records about 120,000 clones, around nine tenths of them present only once. The V and J ends lost 3 bases and 6 bases, in that order; junction bases with no gene match: 7. The CDR3 consists of 16 residues. Per germline, CDR1 LGHDT and CDR2 YNNKEL (reference sequence). Material: peripheral blood. The chain is built from TRBV3-1 (or the pseudogene TRBV3-2) and TRBJ2-1, with TRBD2 matching 11 bases. The source is a woman in her 50s with acute or convalescent COVID-19. CDR3: CASSQLSGGEANEQFF. The CDR3 DNA reads as TGTGCCAGCAGCCAGCTTAGCGGGGGGGAGGCCAATGAGCAGTTCTTC.